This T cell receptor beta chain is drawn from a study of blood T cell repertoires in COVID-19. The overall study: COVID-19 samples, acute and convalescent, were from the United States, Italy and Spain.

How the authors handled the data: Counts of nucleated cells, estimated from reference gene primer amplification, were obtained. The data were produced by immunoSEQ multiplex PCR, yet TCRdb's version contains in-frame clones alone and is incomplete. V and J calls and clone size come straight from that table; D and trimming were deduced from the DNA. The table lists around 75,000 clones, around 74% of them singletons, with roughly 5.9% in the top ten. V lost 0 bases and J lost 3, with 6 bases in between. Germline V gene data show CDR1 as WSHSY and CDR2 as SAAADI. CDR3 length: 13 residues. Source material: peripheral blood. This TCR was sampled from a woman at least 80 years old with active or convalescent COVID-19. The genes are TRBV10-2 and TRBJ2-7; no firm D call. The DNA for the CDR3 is TGCGCCAGCAGTGAGTCGGCACGCTACGAGCAGTACTTC. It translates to CASSESARYEQYF.